This entry is about one TCR beta chain. An end of the junction differs from the germline gene, which may be a read error. CDR1 is SGHTA, CDR2 FQGTGA, per germline. This CDR3 spans 16 amino acids. This entry comes from a study of T cell responses to AZD1222 COVID-19 vaccine. Sequenced by immunoSEQ multiplex PCR; TCRdb stores in-frame clones only, minus some. The table includes around 100,000 clones, 80% to 95% detected once. This receptor was taken from an adult in good health. The sequences come from peripheral blood, collected on day 0 of AZD1222 vaccination. The rearrangement uses TRBV7-3 and TRBJ2-7, with TRBD2 matching over 14 bases. CDR3 DNA: TGTGTCAGCAGCTTAAGGGGGACTAGCGGGAGAAACGAGCAGTACTTC. This codes for CVSSLRGTSGRNEQYF.